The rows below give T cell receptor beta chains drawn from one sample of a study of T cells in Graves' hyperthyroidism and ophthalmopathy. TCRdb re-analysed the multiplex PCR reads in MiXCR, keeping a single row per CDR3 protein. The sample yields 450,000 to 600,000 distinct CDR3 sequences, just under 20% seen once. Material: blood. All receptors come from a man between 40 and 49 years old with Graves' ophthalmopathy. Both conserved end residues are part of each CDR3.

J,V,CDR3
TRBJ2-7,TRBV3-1,CASAPPLGDYSYEQYF
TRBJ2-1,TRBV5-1,CASSLEGLEYNEQFF
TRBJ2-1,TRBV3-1,CASSPSGAGGQFF
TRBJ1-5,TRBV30,CAWSVWTSNQPQHF
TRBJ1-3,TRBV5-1,CASSLRVGDSGNTIYF
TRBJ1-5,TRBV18,CASSPDAPPSQHF
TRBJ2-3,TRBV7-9,CASSPRVAGGVDTDTQYF
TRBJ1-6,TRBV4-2,CASSRGQTYNSPLHF
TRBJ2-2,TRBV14,CASSQVMGQLTGELFF
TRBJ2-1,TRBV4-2,CASSQDGDMRYNEQFF
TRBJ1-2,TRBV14,CASSQDLGSYGYTF
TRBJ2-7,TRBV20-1,CSAREPDRASEQYF
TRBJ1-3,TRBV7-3,CAVGRQGFSGNTIYF
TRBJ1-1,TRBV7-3,CASSPDGSGTEAFF
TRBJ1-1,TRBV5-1,CASSGPGATSTEAFF
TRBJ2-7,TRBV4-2,CASSQDRGLFEQYF
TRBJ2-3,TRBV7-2,CASSRTSGYDTQYF
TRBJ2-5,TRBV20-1,CSARDLLAYKKTQYF
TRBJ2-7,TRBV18,CASKLAGGAYEQYF
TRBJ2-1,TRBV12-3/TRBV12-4,CASSFPHGGVDEQFF
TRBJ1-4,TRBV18,CASSPVEGSEKLFF
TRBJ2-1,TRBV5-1,CASSLAEAGGLGEQFF
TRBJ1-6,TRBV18,CASSIQEGPNSPLHF
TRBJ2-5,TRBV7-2,CASSLASGLAGYF
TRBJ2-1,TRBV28,CASLSSSGRENYNEQFF
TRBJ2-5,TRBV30,CAWSVPGGRETQYF
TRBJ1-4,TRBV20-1,CSGERQGSEKLFF
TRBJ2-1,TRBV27,CASSFRTGGLSGNEQFF